The TCR beta chain under discussion was sequenced for a study of T cell repertoires in cytomegalovirus infection. Germline assignment: CDR1 MNHNS and CDR2 SASEGT. This CDR3 spans 15 amino acids. V lost 2 bases to trimming and J lost 4 bases, with 12 bases between them. TCRdb analysed the reads with MiXCR anew, one entry per CDR3 protein. This table has about 890,000 distinct CDR3 sequences, roughly a third appearing once. For this clonotype: Its specificity is unknown.

The source of this sequence is a human donor in good health (CMV status not recorded). Some clones in this sample may be carry-over from other donors' samples. The chain uses TRBV6-1 and TRBJ2-1; D is undetermined. The input for sequencing was cultured CD8+ T cells from PBMCs, taken from culture after CMV antigen stimulation. CDR3 protein: CASSENRMGYNEQFF. CDR3 nucleotides: TGTGCCAGCAGTGAAAATCGGATGGGTTACAATGAGCAGTTCTTC.